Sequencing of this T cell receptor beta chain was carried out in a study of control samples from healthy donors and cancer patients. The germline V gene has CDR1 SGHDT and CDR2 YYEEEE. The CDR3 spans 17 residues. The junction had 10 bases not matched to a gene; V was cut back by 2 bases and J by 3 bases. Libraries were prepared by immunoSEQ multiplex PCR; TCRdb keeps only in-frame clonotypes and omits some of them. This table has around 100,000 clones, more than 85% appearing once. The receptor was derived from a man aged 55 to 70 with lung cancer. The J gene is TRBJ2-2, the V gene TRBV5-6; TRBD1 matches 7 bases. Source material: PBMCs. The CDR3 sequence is CASSFSDRPRDTGELFF. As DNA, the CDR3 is TGTGCCAGCAGCTTCTCGGACAGGCCTAGGGACACCGGGGAGCTGTTTTTT.